This TCR beta chain was sequenced for a study of CD8+ T cells in alopecia areata. The overall study: Oral tofacitinib (5 to 10 mg twice daily) was administered to treated patients.

Noted treatment: oral pan-JAK inhibitor, 5-10 mg twice daily. Germline assignment: CDR1 SQVTM and CDR2 ANQGSEA. There are 11 residues in the CDR3. Following extraction, RNA underwent reverse transcription to cDNA, which served as the sequencing template. The table came from immunoSEQ multiplex PCR; TCRdb's copy has only in-frame clones and leaves some out. The table lists about 300,000 clones, about three fifths of them singletons. Study-wide results and caveats: Treatment with tofacitinib significantly lowered scalp clonality and reduced expanded CD8+ clones among the top 100.

A few counts support this clone. The antigen is not known. Compared with germline, one end of the junction differs, possibly owing to a read error. The starting material was CD4+ T cells sorted from blood, obtained at week 24, from a patient treated with tofacitinib. The origin of this receptor is a human donor with alopecia areata. The V and J genes are TRBV29-1 and TRBJ2-7; no clear D. The CDR3 here is CSVKDPNEQYF. The CDR3 nucleotides read TGCAGCGTTAAAGACCCGAACGAGCAGTACTTC.